Described below is a single T cell receptor (beta chain) sequence and its context. Using immunoSEQ multiplex PCR, the repertoire was profiled, and TCRdb retains in-frame clones only, with some absent. The sample carries 68,000 or so clones, around 91% recorded once. CDR3 size: 16 residues. The germline CDR1 and CDR2 sequences are KGHSH and LQKENI. Losses at the gene ends were 4 bases for V and 2 bases for J; bases not matched to a gene: 6. This sample was taken from a study of technical replicates of blood from several donors. This chain connects TRBV18 to TRBJ2-7, with TRBD2 identical over 12 bases. Sequenced input: T cells isolated from PBMCs. The source of this sequence is a human donor in good health. CDR3 protein: CASSLETSGSAYEQYF. Here the CDR3 DNA reads TGTGCCAGCTCACTCGAGACTAGCGGGAGCGCCTACGAGCAGTACTTC.